This T cell receptor (beta chain) was found in a study of blood T cells in healthy people across ages. There are a few counts of this clonotype. Trimming took 2 bases from V and 4 from J; bases not matched to a gene: 6. Germline V CDR1 and CDR2: MNHEY, SVGEGT. The length of the CDR3 is 15 residues. It was with a sample-barcoded 5' primer and a J-beta primer mix that a second PCR of about 7 to 12 cycles was run. MiXCR, run by TCRdb on the 5' RACE reads, gives a single entry per CDR3 protein. The sample carries more than 500,000 distinct CDR3 sequences, around 27% recorded once. The data also belong to a second study, concerning T cells of mothers and their children.

This rearrangement joins TRBV6-2 or TRBV6-3 to TRBJ2-7; TRBD2 aligns across 9 bases. Material for sequencing was blood. This clonotype was obtained from a boy aged 2-9 years in good health. CDR3 residues: CASSYGAGGGYEQYF. CDR3 coding DNA: TGTGCCAGCAGTTACGGAGCGGGGGGCGGATACGAGCAGTACTTC.